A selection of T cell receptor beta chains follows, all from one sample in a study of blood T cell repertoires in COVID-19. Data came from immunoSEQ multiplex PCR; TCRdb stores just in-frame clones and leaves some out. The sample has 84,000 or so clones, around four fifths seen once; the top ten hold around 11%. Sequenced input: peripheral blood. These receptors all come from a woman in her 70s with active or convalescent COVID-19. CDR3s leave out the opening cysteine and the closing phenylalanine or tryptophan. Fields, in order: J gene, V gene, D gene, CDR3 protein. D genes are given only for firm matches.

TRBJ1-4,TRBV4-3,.,ASSRSRSNVKLF
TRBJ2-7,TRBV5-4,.,ASSFAGASSYEQY
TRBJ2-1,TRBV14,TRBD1,ASSLGQIYNEQF
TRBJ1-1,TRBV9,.,ASSVGQDTEAF
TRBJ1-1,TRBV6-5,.,ASSLSPGITEAF
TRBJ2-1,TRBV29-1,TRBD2,SSSAGTSIDEQF
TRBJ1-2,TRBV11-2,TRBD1,ASSLSGGKDYGYT
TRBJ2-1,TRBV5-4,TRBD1,ASSLGPGQGNYEQF
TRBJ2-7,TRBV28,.,ASSLARGPYEQY
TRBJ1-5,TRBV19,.,ASSIFPGGGQPQH
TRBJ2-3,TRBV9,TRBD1,ASSFGQGSTDTQY
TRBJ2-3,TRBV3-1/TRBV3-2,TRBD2,ASSERGGLTDTQY
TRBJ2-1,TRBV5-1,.,ASSLPAGRYNEQF
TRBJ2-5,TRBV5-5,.,ASSPQRGGGETQY
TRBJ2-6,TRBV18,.,ASSPGGSGANVLT
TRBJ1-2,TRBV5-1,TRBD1,ASSFDRAGYT
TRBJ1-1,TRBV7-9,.,ASRPKRRVRNTEAF
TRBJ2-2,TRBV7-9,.,ASSFPLGDSVTGELF
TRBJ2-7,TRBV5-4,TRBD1,ASSSLTGDEQY
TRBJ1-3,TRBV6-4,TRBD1,ASSPEPDRGGNTIY
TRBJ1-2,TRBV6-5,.,ASKQANYGYT
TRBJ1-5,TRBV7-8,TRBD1,ASSLAEGGQGQPQH
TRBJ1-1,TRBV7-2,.,ASSLVAGMNTEAF
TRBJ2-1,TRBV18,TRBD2,ASSPSSGGGYNEQF
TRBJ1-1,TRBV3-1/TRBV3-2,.,ASSQPSRGDTEAF
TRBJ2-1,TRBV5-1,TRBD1,ASTGGQGASYNEQF
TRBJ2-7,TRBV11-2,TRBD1,ASRTIQGAVQY
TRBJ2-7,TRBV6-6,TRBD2,ATLAAGGRYEQY
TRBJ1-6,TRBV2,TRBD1,ASSEAGQGDSPLH
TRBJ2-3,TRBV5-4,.,ASSLELSRSTDTQY
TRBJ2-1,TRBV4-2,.,ASSLRGGPDEQF
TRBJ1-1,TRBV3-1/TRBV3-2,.,ASSQDWGGVDTEAF
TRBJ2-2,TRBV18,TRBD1,ASSPPETGTTGELF
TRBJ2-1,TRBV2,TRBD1,ASSDRNNEQF
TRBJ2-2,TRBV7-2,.,ASSTRTGNTGELF
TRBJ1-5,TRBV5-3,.,APEGFEVPQH
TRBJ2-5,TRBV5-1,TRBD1,ASSLDTGGETQY
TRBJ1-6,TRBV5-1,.,ASSTAGDPNSPLH
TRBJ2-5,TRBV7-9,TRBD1,ASSSDRGEETQY
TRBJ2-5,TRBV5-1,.,ASNPTGSQETQY
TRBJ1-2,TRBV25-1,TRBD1,ASSGPTGGAWYGYT
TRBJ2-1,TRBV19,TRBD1,ASSTGDREMGEQF
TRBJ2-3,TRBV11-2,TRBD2,ASSLDSSYRAGGQGDTQY
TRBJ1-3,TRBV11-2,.,ASTSGTKSSGNTIY
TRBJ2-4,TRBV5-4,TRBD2,ASSFSGGVKNIQY
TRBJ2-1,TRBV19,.,ASKTTGSSYNEQF
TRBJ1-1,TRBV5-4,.,ASSLGRRAAEAF
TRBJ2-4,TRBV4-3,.,ASSQSFGTNLPNIQY
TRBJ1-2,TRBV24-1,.,ATGGANYGYT
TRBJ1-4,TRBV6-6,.,ASSLHGRSSANEKLF
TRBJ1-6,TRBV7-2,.,ASSLSPVNSPLH
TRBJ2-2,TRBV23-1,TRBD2,ASSQLAGGRNTGELF
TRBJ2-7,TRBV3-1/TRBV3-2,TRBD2,ASSQVMKGLAGAYEQY
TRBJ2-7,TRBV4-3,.,ASSQVPGYEQY
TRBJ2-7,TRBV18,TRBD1,ASSPLRLGQAIYEQY
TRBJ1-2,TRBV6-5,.,ASRSLTQGNYGYT
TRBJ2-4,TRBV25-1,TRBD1,ASSEDRGLNNIQY
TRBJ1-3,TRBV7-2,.,ASSLNPGQPSNTIY